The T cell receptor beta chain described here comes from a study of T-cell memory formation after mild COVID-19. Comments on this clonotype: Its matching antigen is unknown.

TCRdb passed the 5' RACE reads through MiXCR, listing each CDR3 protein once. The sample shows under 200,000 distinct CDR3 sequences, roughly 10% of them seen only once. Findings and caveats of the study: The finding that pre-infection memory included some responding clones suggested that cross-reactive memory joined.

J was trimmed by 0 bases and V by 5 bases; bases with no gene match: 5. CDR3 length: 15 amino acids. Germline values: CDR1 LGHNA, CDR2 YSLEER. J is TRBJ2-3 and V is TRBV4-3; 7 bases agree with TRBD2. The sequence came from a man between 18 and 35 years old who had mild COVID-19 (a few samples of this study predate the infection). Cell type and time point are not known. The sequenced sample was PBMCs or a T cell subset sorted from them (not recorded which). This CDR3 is CASSSAGDSTDTQYF. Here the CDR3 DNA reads TGCGCCAGCAGCTCCGCGGGGGATAGCACAGATACGCAGTATTTT.